Listed below are T cell receptor beta chains from one sample, sequenced in a study of chemoradiotherapy in HPV16-positive cancers. TCRdb's copy holds only in-frame clones and misses some; the assay was immunoSEQ multiplex PCR. In the table there are some 9,700 clones, around four fifths of which are singletons. The sample was acquired from a patient who underwent chemoradiotherapy. The source of these receptors is a human donor with HPV-associated anogenital cancer. Each CDR3 is given with its conserved first and last residue. Each record gives: V gene, J gene, CDR3 length, D gene, clone size, CDR3 DNA, CDR3 protein. The D gene is left open where the match is weak. The size entry is marked missing in some rows and otherwise reads once, few, many or a size class.

TRBV6-1	TRBJ1-1	12	NA	NA	TGTGCCAGCAGTGAATTGGGGTATCGAGCTTTCTTT	CASSELGYRAFF
TRBV5-6	TRBJ1-4	16	TRBD1	NA	TGTGCCAGCAGCGTACGACAGGGAGAACTTAATGAAAAACTGTTTTTT	CASSVRQGELNEKLFF
TRBV11-3	TRBJ1-1	13	NA	few	TGTGCCAGCAGCGACCGTGGCTACACTGAAGCTTTCTTT	CASSDRGYTEAFF
TRBV19	TRBJ1-2	14	NA	NA	TGTGCCAGTAGCACCTGGACGGGCGGCTATGGCTACACCTTC	CASSTWTGGYGYTF
TRBV6-1	TRBJ2-7	13	NA	NA	TGTGCCAGCAGTGCCGGACAGAGCTACGAGCAGTACTTC	CASSAGQSYEQYF
TRBV7-2	TRBJ1-6	15	TRBD1	NA	TGTGCCAGCAGCGCCGGACAGGGGATTACCTCACCCCTCCACTTT	CASSAGQGITSPLHF
TRBV16	TRBJ2-7	14	NA	once	TGTGCCAGCAGCCAATTTGCTCACCCCTACGAGCAGTACTTC	CASSQFAHPYEQYF
TRBV5-1	TRBJ1-6	14	NA	NA	TGCGCCAGCAGACCCGACACCTATAATTCACCCCTCCACTTT	CASRPDTYNSPLHF
TRBV5-1	TRBJ2-3	15	TRBD1	NA	TGCGCCAGCAGCACGACTCGGCAGGGGGAAGATACGCAGTATTTT	CASSTTRQGEDTQYF
TRBV2	TRBJ1-1	14	NA	NA	TGTGCCAGCCTTCGATGGAGTATGAACACTGAAGCTTTCTTT	CASLRWSMNTEAFF
TRBV4-2	TRBJ1-3	19	TRBD1	NA	TGTGCCAGCAGCCAAGGGACACCGGGACAGGGGGCCTCTGGAAACACCATATATTTT	CASSQGTPGQGASGNTIYF
TRBV28	TRBJ1-1	15	NA	NA	TGTGCCAGCAGCCCTCCCCTGACCCTAAACACTGAAGCTTTCTTT	CASSPPLTLNTEAFF
TRBV7-9	TRBJ2-3	16	NA	NA	TGTGCCAGCAGCTTAGATAGCGGAATATACACAGATACGCAGTATTTT	CASSLDSGIYTDTQYF
TRBV6-1	TRBJ2-7	15	NA	NA	TGTGCCAGCAGTGAAGGGACCGCACGATACCACGAGCAGTACTTC	CASSEGTARYHEQYF
TRBV11-2	TRBJ2-5	15	NA	NA	TGTGCCAGCAGCTTGTATGAGGGTCGCCAAGAGACCCAGTACTTC	CASSLYEGRQETQYF
TRBV5-4	TRBJ1-1	15	NA	NA	TGTGCCAGCAGCAACCCCAGGGGAAGCAACACTGAAGCTTTCTTT	CASSNPRGSNTEAFF
TRBV5-1	TRBJ2-7	14	TRBD2	NA	TGCGCCAGCAGCCCGGGAGGGGTATCCTACGAGCAGTACTTC	CASSPGGVSYEQYF
TRBV5-4	TRBJ2-7	13	NA	once	TGTGCCAGCAGCTCCGGGCTCACTGGTGAGCAGTACTTC	CASSSGLTGEQYF
TRBV27	TRBJ2-3	17	TRBD2	NA	TGTGCCAGCAGTTTAGACGGACTAGCGGGGAGCACAGATACGCAGTATTTT	CASSLDGLAGSTDTQYF
TRBV7-9	TRBJ2-3	14	NA	NA	TGTGCCAGCAGCTTAGGACAGGCGACAGATACGCAGTATTTT	CASSLGQATDTQYF
TRBV7-8	TRBJ1-1	13	TRBD1	few	TGTGCCAGCAGCTGGACAGGGAACACTGAAGCTTTCTTT	CASSWTGNTEAFF
TRBV6-6	TRBJ1-5	16	TRBD1	NA	TGTGCCAGCACGACCGGGACAGGGGGCCCCTTCCAGCCCCAGCATTTT	CASTTGTGGPFQPQHF
TRBV10-2	TRBJ2-2	14	TRBD1	NA	TGCGCCAGTCAACAGGGGCCCAACACCGGGGAGCTGTTTTTT	CASQQGPNTGELFF
TRBV2	TRBJ1-3	17	TRBD1	few	TGTGCCAGCAGTGAAGCGGGACAGGGGATTAGGGGAAACACCATATATTTT	CASSEAGQGIRGNTIYF
TRBV28	TRBJ1-2	13	NA	NA	TGTGCCAGCAGTTTATTGGGGGGGTCTGGCTACACCTTC	CASSLLGGSGYTF
TRBV7-8	TRBJ1-2	15	NA	NA	TGTGCCAGCAGCTTATCGGGCAACTTGAACTATGGCTACACCTTC	CASSLSGNLNYGYTF
TRBV11-2	TRBJ1-3	16	NA	NA	TGTGCCAGCAGCTTAAAACCCGTTTACCCTGGAAACACCATATATTTT	CASSLKPVYPGNTIYF
TRBV6-1	TRBJ1-2	15	NA	NA	TGTGCCAGCACACGTTTGACGGGCCAAACCGGGGGCTACACCTTC	CASTRLTGQTGGYTF
TRBV27	TRBJ1-3	14	NA	NA	TGTGCCAGCAGTTTGGGAGGGTATGGAAACACCATATATTTT	CASSLGGYGNTIYF
TRBV18	TRBJ2-5	13	NA	NA	TGTGCCAGCTCATCTGGGTACCAAGAGACCCAGTACTTC	CASSSGYQETQYF
TRBV6-1	TRBJ1-5	13	NA	few	TGTGCCAGCAGCGCCAGGGTCGATCAGCCCCAGCATTTT	CASSARVDQPQHF
TRBV29-1	TRBJ2-5	12	NA	NA	TGCAGCGTTCGGGACCCCGGGGAGACCCAGTACTTC	CSVRDPGETQYF
TRBV5-1	TRBJ2-2	16	TRBD2	NA	TGCGCCAGCAGCTTGGGTCTAGCGGGGAACACCGGGGAGCTGTTTTTT	CASSLGLAGNTGELFF